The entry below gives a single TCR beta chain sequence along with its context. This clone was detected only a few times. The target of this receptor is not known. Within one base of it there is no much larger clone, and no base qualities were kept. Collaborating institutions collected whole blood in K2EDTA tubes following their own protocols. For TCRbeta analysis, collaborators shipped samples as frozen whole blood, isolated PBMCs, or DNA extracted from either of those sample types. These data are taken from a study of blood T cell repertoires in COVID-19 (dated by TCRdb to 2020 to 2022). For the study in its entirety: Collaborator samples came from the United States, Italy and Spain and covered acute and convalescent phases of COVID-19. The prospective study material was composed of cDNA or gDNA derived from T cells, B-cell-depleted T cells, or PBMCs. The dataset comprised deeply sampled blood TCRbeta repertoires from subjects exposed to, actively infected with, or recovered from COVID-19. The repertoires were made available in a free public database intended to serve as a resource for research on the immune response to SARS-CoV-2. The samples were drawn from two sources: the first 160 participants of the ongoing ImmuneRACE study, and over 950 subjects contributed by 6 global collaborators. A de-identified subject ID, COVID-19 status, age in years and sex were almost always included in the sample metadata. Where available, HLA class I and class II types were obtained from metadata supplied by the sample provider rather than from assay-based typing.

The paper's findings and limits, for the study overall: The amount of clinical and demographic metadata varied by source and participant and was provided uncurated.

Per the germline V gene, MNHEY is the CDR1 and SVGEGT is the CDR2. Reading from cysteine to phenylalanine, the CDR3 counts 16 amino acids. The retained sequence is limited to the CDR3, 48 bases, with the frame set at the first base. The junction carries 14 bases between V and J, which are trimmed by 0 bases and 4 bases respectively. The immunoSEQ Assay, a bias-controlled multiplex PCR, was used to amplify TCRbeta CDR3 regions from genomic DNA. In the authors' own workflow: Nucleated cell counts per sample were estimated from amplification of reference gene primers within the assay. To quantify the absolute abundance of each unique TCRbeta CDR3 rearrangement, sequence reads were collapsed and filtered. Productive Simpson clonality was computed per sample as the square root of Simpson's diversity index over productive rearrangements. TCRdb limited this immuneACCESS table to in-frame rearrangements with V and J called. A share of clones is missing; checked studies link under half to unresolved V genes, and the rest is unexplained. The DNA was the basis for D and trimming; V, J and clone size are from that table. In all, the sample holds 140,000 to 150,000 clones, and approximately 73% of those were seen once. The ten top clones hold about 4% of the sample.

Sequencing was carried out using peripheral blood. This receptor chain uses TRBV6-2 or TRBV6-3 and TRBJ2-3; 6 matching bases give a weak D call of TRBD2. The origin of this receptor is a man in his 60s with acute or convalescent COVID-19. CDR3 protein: CASSYSSGRRADTQYF. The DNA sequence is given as TGTGCCAGCAGTTACTCGTCCGGGAGAAGGGCAGATACGCAGTATTTT.